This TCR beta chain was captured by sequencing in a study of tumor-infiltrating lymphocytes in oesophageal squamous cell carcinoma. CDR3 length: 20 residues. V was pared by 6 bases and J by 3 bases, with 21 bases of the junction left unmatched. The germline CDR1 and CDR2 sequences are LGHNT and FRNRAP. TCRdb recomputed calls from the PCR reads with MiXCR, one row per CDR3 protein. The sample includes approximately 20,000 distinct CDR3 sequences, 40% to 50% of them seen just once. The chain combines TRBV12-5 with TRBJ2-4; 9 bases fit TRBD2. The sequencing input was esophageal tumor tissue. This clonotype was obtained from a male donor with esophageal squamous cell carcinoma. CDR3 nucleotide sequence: TGTGCTAGTGGACTGATGACAGCGGGAGGACGAGGGGTGGGCAAAAACATTCAGTACTTC. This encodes CASGLMTAGGRGVGKNIQYF.